Below are 18 T cell receptor beta chains sequenced from a single sample in a study of T cells in localized non-small cell lung cancer. Produced via immunoSEQ multiplex PCR; TCRdb's table is partial and in-frame only. The table records some 2,500 clones, 25% to 35% of them present only once. Sequencing used lung tumor tissue, obtained before any cancer treatment. These receptors were collected from a male donor aged 60 or over with stage II squamous cell lung carcinoma.

This clone came up a few times. This sequence joins TRBV6-8 and TRBJ1-4, with D possibly being TRBD1 (5 bases). Germline V gene sequence: CDR1 MNHGY, CDR2 SAAAGT. The length of the CDR3 is 14 residues. With 2 bases removed from V and 5 bases from J, the gap between germline ends came to 9 bases. CDR3 sequence reads: CASSYRDRNEKLFF. The CDR3 DNA reads TGTGCCAGCAGTTACCGAGACAGAAATGAAAAACTGTTTTTT.

The gene calls are TRBV6-8 and TRBJ2-5, with TRBD2 identical over 8 bases. The V gene's germline CDR1 is MNHGY and CDR2 SAAAGT. Trimming at V came to 5 bases and at J to 1 base, leaving 6 bases not matched to a gene. CDR3 length: 15 amino acids. In DNA, the CDR3 is TGTGCCAGCAGTAGAACCCTAGCGGGCCAAGAGACCCAGTACTTC. It translates to CASSRTLAGQETQYF.

The chain joins TRBV10-2 to TRBJ2-5; D is ambiguous. The germline CDR1 and CDR2 sequences are WSHSY and SAAADI. Trimming stripped 0 bases from V and 7 bases from J, with 9 bases between. The CDR3 totals 13 residues. Here the CDR3 DNA reads TGCGCCAGCAGTGAGTCGCGTTTAGGGACCCAGTACTTC. Its protein product is CASSESRLGTQYF.

The rearrangement uses TRBV5-1 and TRBJ1-3; no clear D. CDR3 size: 14 residues. V gave up 4 bases and J gave up 3 bases, with 11 bases separating them. Germline V CDR1 and CDR2: SGHRS, YFSETQ. The CDR3 bases are TGCGCCAGCAGCCCAGACAACATTGGAAACACCATATATTTT. Translation: CASSPDNIGNTIYF.

This clone was picked up a small number of times. The chain employs TRBV6-8 and TRBJ1-4, with D hard to call. The CDR3 runs 14 residues. Germline CDR1 and CDR2: MNHGY and SAAAGT. Trimming removed 5 bases from V and 6 bases from J, with 13 bases in between. The CDR3 DNA is TGTGCCAGCAGTACCGGCCGGGTTGATGAAAAACTGTTTTTT. Translation gives CASSTGRVDEKLFF.

This chain connects TRBV19 to TRBJ1-1; D remains unclear. With 3 bases removed from V and 6 bases from J, the gap between germline ends came to 14 bases. CDR1 is LNHDA, CDR2 SQIVND, per germline (reference sequence). The CDR3 loop spans 14 amino acids. This CDR3 is CASSIKAVRAEAFF. Here the CDR3 DNA reads TGTGCCAGTAGTATCAAGGCAGTTCGCGCTGAAGCTTTCTTT.

The J gene is TRBJ2-1, the V gene TRBV11-3; tentative D call: TRBD2 (7 bases). V was trimmed by 5 bases and J by 7 bases, leaving 15 bases between them. Germline-derived CDR1 and CDR2 are SGHNT and YENEEA. This CDR3 is 14 amino acids long. The CDR3 reads CASSPLGGRNEQFF. Written as DNA, the CDR3 is TGTGCCAGCAGCCCGTTGGGGGGGCGAAATGAGCAGTTCTTC.

This chain joins TRBV18 and TRBJ1-6; a possible D gene is TRBD1 (5 bases). Trimming pared 3 bases from V and 7 bases from J, leaving 13 bases between. The length of the CDR3 is 15 residues. Looked up from germline, CDR1 is KGHSH and CDR2 is LQKENI. The CDR3 DNA reads TGTGCCAGCTCACCGTCGACAGCCTTGAATTCACCCCTCCACTTT. As protein: CASSPSTALNSPLHF.

CDR3 sequence reads: CASSIWEHTEAFF. The CDR3 nucleotides read TGTGCCAGTAGTATCTGGGAGCACACTGAAGCTTTCTTT. This chain links TRBV19 with TRBJ1-1; D call uncertain. Germline CDR1 LNHDA, CDR2 SQIVND (reference sequence). The CDR3 runs to 13 residues. V was shortened by 3 bases and J by 3 bases, with 8 bases between the two germline ends.

This clone has a handful of counts. CDR3 nucleotide sequence: TGTGCCAGCAGTTACGCTACAGGGAAGACTGGAAACACCATATATTTT. Its translation: CASSYATGKTGNTIYF. The V gene is TRBV6-8, the J gene TRBJ1-3, with D tentatively TRBD1 (6 bases). V shed 2 bases and J shed 2 bases, with 13 bases lying between them. The CDR3 loop spans 16 amino acids. The germline CDR1 and CDR2 sequences are MNHGY and SAAAGT.

This clone was picked up a small number of times. The chain links TRBV9 to TRBJ1-3, with 8 nucleotides matching TRBD1. The J segment lost 0 bases and the V segment lost 0 bases, leaving 8 bases of the junction unmatched. The CDR3 consists of 18 residues. Germline V gives CDR1 SGDLS, CDR2 YYNGEE. CDR3 sequence reads: CASSVAATGAISGNTIYF. The CDR3 coding sequence is TGTGCCAGCAGCGTAGCGGCGACAGGGGCGATCTCTGGAAACACCATATATTTT.

This clone came up a few times. This chain joins TRBV6-8 and TRBJ2-2; TRBD1 might be the D (6 bases). With 0 bases removed from V and 5 bases from J, the gap between germline ends came to 13 bases. Germline V gives CDR1 MNHGY, CDR2 SAAAGT. This CDR3 contains 16 residues. The CDR3, as DNA: TGTGCCAGCAGTTACTCGTTTACGGGACAAACCGGGGAGCTGTTTTTT. Translated, it gives CASSYSFTGQTGELFF.

This clone was seen a few times. The J gene is TRBJ1-5, the V gene TRBV19; no firm D call. The V end was cut by 5 bases, the J end by 6 bases, with 8 bases between. Germline V CDR1 and CDR2: LNHDA, SQIVND (reference sequence). This CDR3 comprises 12 residues. DNA of the CDR3: TGTGCCAGTAGTGCCCTACCTCAGCCCCAGCATTTT. It translates to CASSALPQPQHF.

The chain recombines TRBV1 with TRBJ1-6. TRBV1 is a known pseudogene. The CDR3 extends over 20 amino acids. The CDR3 DNA is TGCGCCAGCAGCCTCGTAGGGAATGCCTGGGGGGGCGCCGATAATTCACCCCTCCACTTT. This codes for CASSLVGNAWGGADNSPLHF.

This clone is termed medium-sized. For the CDR3, the DNA is TGTGCCAGCAGTGAAGGCACAGATACGCAGTATTTT. Encoded protein: CASSEGTDTQYF. The chain couples TRBV6-1 to TRBJ2-3, with no clear D. V shed 1 base and J shed 1 base, with 0 bases lying between them. The CDR3 contains 12 residues. CDR1 and CDR2 (germline): MNHNS, SASEGT.

The genes are TRBV11-3 and TRBJ2-4; D not certain. The CDR3 is 15 amino acids. Germline V gene sequence: CDR1 SGHNT, CDR2 YENEEA. Trimming took off 1 base at V and 0 bases at J, with 7 bases between the two ends. The CDR3 reads CASSLVVGAKNIQYF. CDR3 in DNA: TGTGCCAGCAGCTTAGTCGTAGGAGCCAAAAACATTCAGTACTTC.

V is TRBV18 and J is TRBJ1-2, with 7 bases that match TRBD1. The CDR3 consists of 14 residues. V lost 2 bases, J lost 1 base, and 1 base stayed unmatched. The germline gives CDR1 KGHSH, CDR2 LQKENI. The CDR3 region is CASSPGTDNYGYTF. The CDR3 DNA follows: TGTGCCAGCTCACCAGGGACAGATAACTATGGCTACACCTTC.

The V gene is TRBV19, the J gene TRBJ1-1, with D possibly matching TRBD1 (6 bases). Germline CDR1 reads LNHDA; CDR2 reads SQIVND (reference sequence). With 11 bases removed from V and 11 bases from J, the gap between germline ends came to 24 bases. The CDR3 covers 13 residues. The CDR3 region is CAAGGGQGKGAFF. CDR3 bases: TGTGCCGCCGGAGGGGGGCAGGGTAAAGGGGCTTTCTTT.